This TCR beta chain was documented in a study of CD8 T cells in Susac syndrome. The sequenced target, TCR beta, came from blood CD8+ and CD4+ T cells. Reverse transcription used 0.5 to 1 ug RNA and random hexamers. TCRdb redid the calling of the immunoSEQ multiplex PCR reads with MiXCR, one entry per CDR3 protein. Here the sample spans 400,000 or so distinct CDR3 sequences, more than 80% being singletons. Sequencing was carried out using CD8+ T cells from PBMCs. This clonotype was obtained from a human donor with multiple sclerosis.

The CDR3 coding sequence is TGTGCCAGCAGCCATCTCTCAGGGGGAACTGAAGCTTTCTTT. It codes for CASSHLSGGTEAFF. The chain uses TRBV4-2 and TRBJ1-1; 7 bases are shared with TRBD1. This CDR3 has 14 amino acids. With 3 bases clipped from V and 5 bases from J, the junction kept 6 bases outside the gene matches. CDR1 is LGHNA and CDR2 is YNFKEQ in the germline V gene.